The 2 T cell receptor beta chains listed next were all sequenced from one sample in a study of T cell changes during pregnancy in multiple sclerosis. Using immunoSEQ multiplex PCR, the repertoire was profiled, and TCRdb retains in-frame clones only, with some absent. The repertoire holds about 16,000 clones, with 95% to 96% as singletons. Sequencing was performed on peripheral blood, taken in the third trimester of pregnancy. The receptors originated from a female donor with multiple sclerosis, enrolled in a pregnancy study.

The V gene is TRBV6-6, the J gene TRBJ1-2, with no clear D. The CDR3 runs to 14 residues. The germline CDR1 and CDR2 sequences are MNHNY and SVGAGI (reference sequence). V lost 7 bases and J 4 bases, leaving 16 bases between the germline ends. This chain's CDR3 is CASTSREVPYGYTF. The DNA of the CDR3 is TGTGCCAGCACCTCGAGGGAGGTACCCTATGGCTACACCTTC.

The chain carries TRBV19 and TRBJ1-4; D unclear. Germline assignment: CDR1 LNHDA and CDR2 SQIVND (reference sequence). V dropped 8 bases and J dropped 8 bases, with 12 bases sitting between them. The length of the CDR3 is 12 residues. CDR3 sequence reads: CASEDLREKLFF. The DNA of the CDR3 is TGTGCCAGTGAGGATCTTAGGGAAAAACTGTTTTTT.